The 6 T cell receptor beta chains in this list originate from one sample, sequenced in a study of vaccination effects on CD4 cells after COVID-19. What these receptors recognize is not known. Repertoires were generated with immunoSEQ multiplex PCR, while TCRdb's copy carries only in-frame clones and drops some. Seen here are approximately 68,000 clones, roughly 79% observed once, and the top ten hold roughly a tenth. ViraFEST assay sequencing came after antigen-specific CD4+ T cells were expanded with viral peptide pools. Following culture for approximately ten days, CD4+ T cells were isolated. The vaccine recipients had no prior SARS-CoV-2 infection, with negative nucleocapsid antibodies. The source material was CD4+ T cells from PBMCs cultured with SARS-CoV-2 spike peptides, sampled before COVID-19 vaccination. Every receptor here comes from a human donor who received a COVID-19 vaccine.

This rearrangement joins TRBV6-6 to TRBJ2-3, with D unclear. The CDR3 has 13 amino acids. The V end was cut by 11 bases, the J end by 6 bases, with 18 bases between. The germline gives CDR1 MNHNY, CDR2 SVGAGI (reference sequence). Here the CDR3 DNA reads TGTGCCGGCCAAGCAAGACGTACCGATACGCAGTATTTT. Translating gives CAGQARRTDTQYF.

This clone appeared once. The V call is TRBV5-1, the J call TRBJ2-1; 7 nucleotides line up with TRBD1. This CDR3 is built from 16 residues. V trimming: 1 base; J trimming: 0 bases; junction bases outside the gene matches: 4. Per the germline V gene, CDR1 is SGHRS and CDR2 is YFSETQ. The CDR3 sequence is CASSLWAGGSYNEQFF. CDR3 coding DNA: TGCGCCAGCAGCTTGTGGGCAGGGGGCTCCTACAATGAGCAGTTCTTC.

The V and J genes are TRBV7-3 and TRBJ2-3; D is unclear. Trimming removed 3 bases from V and 4 bases from J, with 8 bases in between. Germline CDR1 and CDR2: SGHTA and FQGTGA. The CDR3 loop spans 13 amino acids. This CDR3 reads CASSFRRADTQYF. The CDR3 bases are TGTGCCAGCAGCTTCCGTCGGGCAGATACGCAGTATTTT.

J is TRBJ1-4 and V is TRBV7-2; 9 bases agree with TRBD1. The V gene end was trimmed by 5 bases and the J gene end by 8 bases; junction bases not matched to a gene: 12. Germline values: CDR1 SGHTA, CDR2 FQGNSA. The length of the CDR3 is 16 residues. Here the CDR3 reads CASSPAYRGQREKLFF. CDR3 coding DNA: TGTGCCAGCAGCCCGGCCTACAGGGGGCAGCGAGAAAAACTGTTTTTT.

The CDR3 bases are TGTGCCAGCAGCACGCGGGACAGTAGCCTGACCCAGTACTTC. It specifies CASSTRDSSLTQYF. V and J are TRBV7-8 and TRBJ2-5, with a tentative D call TRBD1 (7 bases). V was pared by 5 bases and J by 7 bases, with 17 bases between. CDR1 is SGHVS and CDR2 is FQNEAQ in the germline V gene. This CDR3 contains 14 residues.

CDR3 amino acids: CASSLGQGVSGNTIYF. The CDR3 region has the DNA TGCGCCAGCAGCCTCGGACAAGGCGTTTCTGGAAACACCATATATTTT. V and J are TRBV5-1 and TRBJ1-3; possible D gene TRBD1, 5 bases. This CDR3 contains 16 residues. Germline CDR1 and CDR2: SGHRS and YFSETQ. V dropped 4 bases and J dropped 1 base, with 15 bases sitting between them. The complete variable domain, with remaining parts taken from reference TRBV5-1 and TRBJ1-3, reads KAGVTQTPRYLIKTRGQQVTLSCSPISGHRSVSWYQQTPGQGLQFLFEYFSETQRNKGNFPGRFSGRQFSNSRSEMNVSTLELGDSALYLCASSLGQGVSGNTIYFGEGSWLTVV.